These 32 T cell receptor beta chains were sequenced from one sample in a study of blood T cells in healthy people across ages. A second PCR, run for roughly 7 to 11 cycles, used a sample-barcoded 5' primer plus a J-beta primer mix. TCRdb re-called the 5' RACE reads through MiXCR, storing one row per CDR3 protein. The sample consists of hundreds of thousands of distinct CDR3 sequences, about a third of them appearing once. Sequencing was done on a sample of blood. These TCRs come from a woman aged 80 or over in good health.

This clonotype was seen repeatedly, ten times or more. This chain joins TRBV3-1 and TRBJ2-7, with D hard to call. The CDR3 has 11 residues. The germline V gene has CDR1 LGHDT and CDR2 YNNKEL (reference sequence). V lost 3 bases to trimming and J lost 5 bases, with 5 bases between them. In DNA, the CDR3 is TGTGCCAGCAGCCACAGACACGAGCAGTACTTC. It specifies CASSHRHEQYF.

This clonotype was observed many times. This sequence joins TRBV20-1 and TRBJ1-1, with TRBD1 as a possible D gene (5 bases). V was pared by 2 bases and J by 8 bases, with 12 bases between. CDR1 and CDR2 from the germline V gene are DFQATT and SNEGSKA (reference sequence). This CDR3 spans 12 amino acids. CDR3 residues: CSARLGLNEAFF. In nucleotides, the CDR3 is TGCAGTGCTAGACTGGGACTGAACGAAGCTTTCTTT.

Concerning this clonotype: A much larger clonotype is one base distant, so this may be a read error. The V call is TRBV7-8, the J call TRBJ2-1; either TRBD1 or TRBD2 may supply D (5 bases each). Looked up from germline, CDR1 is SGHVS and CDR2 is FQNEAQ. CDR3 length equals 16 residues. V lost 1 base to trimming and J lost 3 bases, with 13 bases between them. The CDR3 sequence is CASSLVRQRIYNEQFF. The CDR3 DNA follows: TGTGCCAGCAGCTTAGTCCGACAGCGGATCTACAATGAGCAGTTCTTC.

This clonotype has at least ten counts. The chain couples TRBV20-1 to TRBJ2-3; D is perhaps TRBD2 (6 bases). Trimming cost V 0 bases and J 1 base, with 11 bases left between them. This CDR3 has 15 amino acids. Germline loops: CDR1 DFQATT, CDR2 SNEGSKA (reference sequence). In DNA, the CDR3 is TGCAGTGCTAGAGATGGGGCTAGCGGCACAGATACGCAGTATTTT. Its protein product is CSARDGASGTDTQYF.

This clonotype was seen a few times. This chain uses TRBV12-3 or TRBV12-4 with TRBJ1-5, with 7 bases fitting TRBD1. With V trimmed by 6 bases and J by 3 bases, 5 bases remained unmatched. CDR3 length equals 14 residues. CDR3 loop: CASRLGTANQPQHF. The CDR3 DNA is TGTGCCAGCAGACTCGGGACAGCCAATCAGCCCCAGCATTTT.

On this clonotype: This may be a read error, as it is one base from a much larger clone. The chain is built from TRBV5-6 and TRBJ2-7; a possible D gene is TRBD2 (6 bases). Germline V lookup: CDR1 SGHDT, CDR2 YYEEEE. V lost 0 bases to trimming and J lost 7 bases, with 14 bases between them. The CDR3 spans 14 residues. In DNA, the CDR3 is TGTGCCAGCAGCTTGGGTAGCGGTCAGACTGAGCAGTACTTC. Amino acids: CASSLGSGQTEQYF.

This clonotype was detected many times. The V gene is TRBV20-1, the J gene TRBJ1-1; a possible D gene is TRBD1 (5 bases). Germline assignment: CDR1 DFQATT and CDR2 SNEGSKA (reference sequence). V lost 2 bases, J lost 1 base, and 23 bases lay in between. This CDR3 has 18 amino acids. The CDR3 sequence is CSARFTARRGRGNTEAFF. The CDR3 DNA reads TGCAGTGCTAGATTTACCGCCCGGAGGGGCCGAGGGAACACTGAAGCTTTCTTT.

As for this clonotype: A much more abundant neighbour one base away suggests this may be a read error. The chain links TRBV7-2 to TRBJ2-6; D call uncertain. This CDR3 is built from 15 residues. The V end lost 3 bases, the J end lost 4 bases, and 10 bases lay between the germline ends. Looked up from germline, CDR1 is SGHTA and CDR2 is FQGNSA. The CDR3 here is CASSLKESGANVLTF. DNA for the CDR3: TGTGCCAGCAGCTTGAAGGAATCAGGGGCCAACGTCCTGACTTTC.

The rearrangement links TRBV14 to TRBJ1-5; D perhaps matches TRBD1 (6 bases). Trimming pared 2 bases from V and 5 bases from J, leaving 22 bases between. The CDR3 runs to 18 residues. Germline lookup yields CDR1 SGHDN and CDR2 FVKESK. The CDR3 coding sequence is TGTGCCAGCAGCCAATTCTCCAACGGGGCAGGGGATCATCAGCCCCAGCATTTT. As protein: CASSQFSNGAGDHQPQHF.

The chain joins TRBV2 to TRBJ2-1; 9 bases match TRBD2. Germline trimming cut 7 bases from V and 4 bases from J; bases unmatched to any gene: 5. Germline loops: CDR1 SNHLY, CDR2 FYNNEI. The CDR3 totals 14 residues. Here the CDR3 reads CASILTSGYNEQFF. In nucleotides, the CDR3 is TGTGCCAGCATCTTGACTAGCGGTTACAATGAGCAGTTCTTC.

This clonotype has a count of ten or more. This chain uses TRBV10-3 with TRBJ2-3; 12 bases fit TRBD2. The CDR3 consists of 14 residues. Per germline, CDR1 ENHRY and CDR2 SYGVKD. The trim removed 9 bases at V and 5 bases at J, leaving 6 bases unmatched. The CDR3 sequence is CAIRTSGGKDTQYF. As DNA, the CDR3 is TGTGCCATTCGAACTAGCGGGGGGAAAGATACGCAGTATTTT.

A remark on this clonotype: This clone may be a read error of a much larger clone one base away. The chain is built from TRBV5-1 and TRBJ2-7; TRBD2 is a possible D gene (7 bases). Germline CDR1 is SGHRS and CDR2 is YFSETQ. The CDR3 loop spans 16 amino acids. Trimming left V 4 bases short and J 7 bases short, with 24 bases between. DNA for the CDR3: TGCGCCAGCAGCGTGACGGGGGGCCGCTTCTACAATGAGCAGTACTTC. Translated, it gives CASSVTGGRFYNEQYF.

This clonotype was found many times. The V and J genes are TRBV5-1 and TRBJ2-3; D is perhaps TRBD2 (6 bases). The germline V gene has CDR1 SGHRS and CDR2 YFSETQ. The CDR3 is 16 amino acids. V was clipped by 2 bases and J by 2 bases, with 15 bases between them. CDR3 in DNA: TGCGCCAGCAGCTTAGAAGGGACTGCTAACACAGATACGCAGTATTTT. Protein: CASSLEGTANTDTQYF.

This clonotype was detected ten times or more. In DNA, the CDR3 is TGTGCCAGTTCTAGAGCGGGTCTTTCCTACGAGCAGTACTTC. Translating it yields CASSRAGLSYEQYF. V is TRBV3-1 and J is TRBJ2-7; a possible D gene is TRBD2 (6 bases). Germline assignment: CDR1 LGHDT and CDR2 YNNKEL (reference sequence). This CDR3 comprises 14 residues. The germline V and J ends were trimmed by 9 bases and 1 base, with 16 bases remaining between them.

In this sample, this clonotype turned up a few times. The CDR3 DNA sequence: TGTGCCAGCAGCCAAGTCCAGAACACTGAAGCTTTCTTT. Protein: CASSQVQNTEAFF. The chain links TRBV3-1 to TRBJ1-1; D is uncertain. CDR1 and CDR2 from the germline V gene are LGHDT and YNNKEL (reference sequence). Trimming pared 1 base from V and 1 base from J, leaving 4 bases between. The length of the CDR3 is 13 residues.

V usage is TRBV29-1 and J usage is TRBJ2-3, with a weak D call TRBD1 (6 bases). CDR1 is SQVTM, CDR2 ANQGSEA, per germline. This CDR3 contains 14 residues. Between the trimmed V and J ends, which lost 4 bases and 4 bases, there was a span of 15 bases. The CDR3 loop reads CSVVRSRGADTQYF. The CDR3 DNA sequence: TGCAGCGTTGTAAGGAGCAGGGGTGCAGATACGCAGTATTTT.

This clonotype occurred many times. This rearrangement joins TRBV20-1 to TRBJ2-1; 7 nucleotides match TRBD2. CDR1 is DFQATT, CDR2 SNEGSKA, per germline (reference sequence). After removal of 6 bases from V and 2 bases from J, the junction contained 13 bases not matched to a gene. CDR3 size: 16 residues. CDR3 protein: CSAIANWGGTYNEQFF. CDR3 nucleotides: TGCAGTGCGATAGCCAACTGGGGGGGGACCTACAATGAGCAGTTCTTC.

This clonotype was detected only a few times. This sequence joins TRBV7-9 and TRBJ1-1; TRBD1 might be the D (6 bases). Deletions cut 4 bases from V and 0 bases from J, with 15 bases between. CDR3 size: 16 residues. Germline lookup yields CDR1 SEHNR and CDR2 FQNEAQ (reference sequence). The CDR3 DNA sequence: TGTGCCAGCAGCTCCCACAGAGGACAGTTGAACACTGAAGCTTTCTTT. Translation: CASSSHRGQLNTEAFF. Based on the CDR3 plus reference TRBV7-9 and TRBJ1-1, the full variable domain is DTGVSQNPRHKITKRGQNVTFRCDPISEHNRLYWYRQTLGQGPEFLTYFQNEAQLEKSRLLSDRFSAERPKGSFSTLEIQRTEQGDSAMYLCASSSHRGQLNTEAFFGQGTRLTVV.

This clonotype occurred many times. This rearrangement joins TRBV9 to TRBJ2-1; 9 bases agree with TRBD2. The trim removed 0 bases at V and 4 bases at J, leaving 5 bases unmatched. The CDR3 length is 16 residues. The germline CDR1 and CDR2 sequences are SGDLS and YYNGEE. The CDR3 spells CASSVGASGVYNEQFF. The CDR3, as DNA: TGTGCCAGCAGCGTAGGAGCTAGCGGGGTTTACAATGAGCAGTTCTTC.

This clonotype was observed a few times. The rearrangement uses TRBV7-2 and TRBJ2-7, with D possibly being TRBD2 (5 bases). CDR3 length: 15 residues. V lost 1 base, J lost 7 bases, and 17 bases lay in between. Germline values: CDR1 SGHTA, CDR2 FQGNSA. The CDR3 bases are TGTGCCAGCAGCTTAGGCAGCGAGCGGTACAATGAGCAGTACTTC. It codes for CASSLGSERYNEQYF.

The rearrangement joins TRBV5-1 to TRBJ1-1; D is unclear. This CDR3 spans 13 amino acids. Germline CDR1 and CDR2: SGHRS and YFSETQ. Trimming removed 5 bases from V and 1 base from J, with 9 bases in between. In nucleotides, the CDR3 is TGCGCCAGCAGTAAGGGCACGAACACTGAAGCTTTCTTT. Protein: CASSKGTNTEAFF.

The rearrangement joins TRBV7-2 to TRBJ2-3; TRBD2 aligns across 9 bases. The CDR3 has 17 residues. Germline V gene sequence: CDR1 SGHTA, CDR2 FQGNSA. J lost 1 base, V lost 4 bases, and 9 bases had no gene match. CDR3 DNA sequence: TGTGCCAGCAGCTCCGGGACTAGCCCCGGGGGCACAGATACGCAGTATTTT. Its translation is CASSSGTSPGGTDTQYF.

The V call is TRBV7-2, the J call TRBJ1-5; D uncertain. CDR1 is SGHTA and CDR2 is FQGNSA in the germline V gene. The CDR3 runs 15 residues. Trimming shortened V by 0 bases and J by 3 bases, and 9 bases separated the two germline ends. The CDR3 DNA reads TGTGCCAGCAGCTTAGCAAGGTCGGTCAATCAGCCCCAGCATTTT. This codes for CASSLARSVNQPQHF.

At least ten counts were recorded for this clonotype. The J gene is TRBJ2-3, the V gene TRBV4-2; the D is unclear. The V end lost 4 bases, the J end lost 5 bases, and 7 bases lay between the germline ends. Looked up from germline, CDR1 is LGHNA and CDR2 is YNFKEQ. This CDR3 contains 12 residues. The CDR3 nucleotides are TGTGCCAGCAGCCTCCAAAAAGATACGCAGTATTTT. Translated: CASSLQKDTQYF.

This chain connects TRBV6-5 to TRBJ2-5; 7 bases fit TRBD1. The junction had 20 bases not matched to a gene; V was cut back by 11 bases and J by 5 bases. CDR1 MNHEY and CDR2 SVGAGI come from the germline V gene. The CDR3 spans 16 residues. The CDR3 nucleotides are TGTGCCGTCAGCACGAGTCTGAGGGGGCTAGGGGAGACCCAGTACTTC. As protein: CAVSTSLRGLGETQYF.

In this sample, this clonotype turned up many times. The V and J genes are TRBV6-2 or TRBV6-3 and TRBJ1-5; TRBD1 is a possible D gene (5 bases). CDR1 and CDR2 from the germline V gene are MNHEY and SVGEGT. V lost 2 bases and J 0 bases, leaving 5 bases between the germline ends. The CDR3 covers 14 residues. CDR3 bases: TGTGCCAGCAGTTACGACAGTAGCAATCAGCCCCAGCATTTT. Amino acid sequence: CASSYDSSNQPQHF.

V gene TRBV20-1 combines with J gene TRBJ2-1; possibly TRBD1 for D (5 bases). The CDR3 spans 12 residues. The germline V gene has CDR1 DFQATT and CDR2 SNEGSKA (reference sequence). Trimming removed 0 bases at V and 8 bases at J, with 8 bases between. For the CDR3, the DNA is TGCAGTGCTAGAGATTGGGGCGATGAGCAGTTCTTC. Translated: CSARDWGDEQFF.

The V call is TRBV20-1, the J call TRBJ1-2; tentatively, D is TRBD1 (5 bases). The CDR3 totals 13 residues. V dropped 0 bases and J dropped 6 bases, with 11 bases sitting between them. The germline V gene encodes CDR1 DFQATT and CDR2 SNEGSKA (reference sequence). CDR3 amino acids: CSARDYGADGYTF. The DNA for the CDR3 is TGCAGTGCTAGAGATTACGGGGCTGATGGCTACACCTTC.

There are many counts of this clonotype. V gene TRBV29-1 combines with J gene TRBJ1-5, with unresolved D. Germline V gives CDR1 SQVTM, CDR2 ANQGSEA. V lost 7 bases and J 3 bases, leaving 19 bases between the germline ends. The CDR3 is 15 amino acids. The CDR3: CSDGGHGGSNQPQHF. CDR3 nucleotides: TGCAGCGACGGAGGGCACGGAGGGTCCAATCAGCCCCAGCATTTT. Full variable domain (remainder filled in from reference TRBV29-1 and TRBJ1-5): SAVISQKPSRDICQRGTSLTIQCQVDSQVTMMFWYRQQPGQSLTLIATANQGSEATYESGFVIDKFPISRPNLTFSTLTVSNMSPEDSSIYLCSDGGHGGSNQPQHFGDGTRLSIL.

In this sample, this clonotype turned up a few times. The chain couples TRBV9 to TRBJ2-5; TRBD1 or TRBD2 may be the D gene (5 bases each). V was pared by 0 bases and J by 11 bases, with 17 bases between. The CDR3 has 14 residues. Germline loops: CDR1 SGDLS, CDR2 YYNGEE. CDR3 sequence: CASSVVWGSGEQYF. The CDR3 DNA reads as TGTGCCAGCAGCGTAGTTTGGGGGTCGGGTGAGCAGTACTTC. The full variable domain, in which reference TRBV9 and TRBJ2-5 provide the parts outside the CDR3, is DSGVTQTPKHLITATGQRVTLRCSPRSGDLSVYWYQQSLDQGLQFLIQYYNGEERAKGNILERFSAQQFPDLHSELNLSSLELGDSALYFCASSVVWGSGEQYFGPGTRLLVL.

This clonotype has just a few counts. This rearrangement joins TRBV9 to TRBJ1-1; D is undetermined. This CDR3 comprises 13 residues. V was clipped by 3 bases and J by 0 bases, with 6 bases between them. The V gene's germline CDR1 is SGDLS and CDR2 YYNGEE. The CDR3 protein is CASSARMNTEAFF. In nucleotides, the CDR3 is TGTGCCAGCAGCGCAAGGATGAACACTGAAGCTTTCTTT. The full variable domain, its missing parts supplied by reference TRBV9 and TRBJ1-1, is DSGVTQTPKHLITATGQRVTLRCSPRSGDLSVYWYQQSLDQGLQFLIQYYNGEERAKGNILERFSAQQFPDLHSELNLSSLELGDSALYFCASSARMNTEAFFGQGTRLTVV.

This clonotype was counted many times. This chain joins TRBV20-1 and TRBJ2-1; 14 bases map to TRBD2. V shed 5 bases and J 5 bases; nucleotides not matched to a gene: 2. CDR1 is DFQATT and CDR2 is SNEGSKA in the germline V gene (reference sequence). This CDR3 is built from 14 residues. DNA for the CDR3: TGCAGTGCTTTGGGACTAGCGGGGGACAATGAGCAGTTCTTC. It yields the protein CSALGLAGDNEQFF.